The 9 T cell receptor beta chains in this list originate from one sample, sequenced in a study of cytomegalovirus exposure and HLA in healthy donors. The primer mix had 60 Vbeta and 13 Jbeta primers. The assay was immunoSEQ multiplex PCR, and TCRdb's table has in-frame clones only and misses some. The sample consists of 100,000 to 150,000 clones, about 85% of them appearing once. Sequencing was done on a sample of PBMCs. The receptors derive from a young man in good health and CMV-seropositive.

The V gene is TRBV30, the J gene TRBJ1-3; D uncertain. Deletions cut 0 bases from V and 0 bases from J, with 3 bases between. Germline V gene lookup returns CDR1 GTSNPN and CDR2 SVGIG (reference sequence). The CDR3 sequence is 13 residues long. The CDR3 reads CAWSVYSGNTIYF. The DNA of the CDR3 is TGTGCCTGGAGTGTCTACTCTGGAAACACCATATATTTT.

The rearrangement uses TRBV7-9 and TRBJ1-3; the D gene is possibly TRBD1 (6 bases). Trimming took off 1 base at V and 2 bases at J, with 12 bases between the two ends. Germline-derived CDR1 and CDR2 are SEHNR and FQNEAQ (reference sequence). The CDR3 is 16 residues long. Here the CDR3 reads CASSLEGGAAGNTIYF. The CDR3 nucleotides are TGTGCCAGCAGCTTAGAGGGGGGGGCGGCTGGAAACACCATATATTTT.

Comment on this clone: The sample carries other DNA sequences with the same CDR3. The chain joins TRBV7-2 to TRBJ1-6, with 12 bases matching TRBD1. The CDR3 has 15 amino acids. The trim removed 7 bases at V and 13 bases at J, leaving 11 bases unmatched. CDR1 SGHTA and CDR2 FQGNSA come from the germline V gene. CDR3 sequence: CASTLGTGGVSPLHF. The CDR3 DNA reads as TGTGCCAGCACCCTGGGGACAGGGGGCGTTTCGCCCCTCCACTTT.

The chain uses TRBV5-1 and TRBJ2-1, with 7 bases identical to TRBD2. CDR1 SGHRS and CDR2 YFSETQ come from the germline V gene. The trim removed 3 bases at V and 7 bases at J, leaving 13 bases unmatched. CDR3 length equals 16 residues. CDR3 in DNA: TGCGCCAGCAGCTCCGTACCTAGCGGATCAACGAATGAGCAGTTCTTC. This translates into CASSSVPSGSTNEQFF. The whole variable domain, remainder taken from reference TRBV5-1 and TRBJ2-1, is KAGVTQTPRYLIKTRGQQVTLSCSPISGHRSVSWYQQTPGQGLQFLFEYFSETQRNKGNFPGRFSGRQFSNSRSEMNVSTLELGDSALYLCASSSVPSGSTNEQFFGPGTRLTVL.

A few counts support this clone. The chain joins TRBV2 to TRBJ1-5; 7 bases are a match to TRBD1. V trimming: 6 bases; J trimming: 4 bases; junction bases outside the gene matches: 3. From germline, CDR1 is SNHLY and CDR2 FYNNEI. The CDR3 is 13 amino acids. The CDR3 spells CASRGQPNQPQHF. DNA for the CDR3: TGTGCCAGCAGGGGACAGCCTAATCAGCCCCAGCATTTT.

The V call is TRBV14, the J call TRBJ1-2, with D unresolved. CDR1 is SGHDN and CDR2 is FVKESK in the germline V gene. This CDR3 spans 15 amino acids. Deletions cut 0 bases from V and 5 bases from J, with 13 bases between. CDR3 region: CASSQEGLRLYGYTF. DNA for the CDR3: TGTGCCAGCAGCCAAGAAGGACTCCGGCTTTATGGCTACACCTTC.

The CDR3 spells CASSFGSGSSYEQYF. The CDR3 DNA reads as TGCGCCAGCAGCTTCGGGAGCGGTTCCTCCTACGAGCAGTACTTC. This sequence joins TRBV5-1 and TRBJ2-7, with a tentative D call TRBD2 (6 bases). Germline V gene lookup returns CDR1 SGHRS and CDR2 YFSETQ. V shed 2 bases and J shed 0 bases, with 12 bases lying between them. This CDR3 region has 15 residues. Based on the CDR3 plus reference TRBV5-1 and TRBJ2-7, the full variable domain is KAGVTQTPRYLIKTRGQQVTLSCSPISGHRSVSWYQQTPGQGLQFLFEYFSETQRNKGNFPGRFSGRQFSNSRSEMNVSTLELGDSALYLCASSFGSGSSYEQYFGPGTRLTVT.

V usage is TRBV4-1 and J usage is TRBJ1-2, with D possibly being TRBD1 (5 bases). V was trimmed by 1 base and J by 10 bases, leaving 16 bases between them. The V gene's germline CDR1 is MGHRA and CDR2 YSYEKL. CDR3 size: 14 residues. CDR3 sequence reads: CASSQVSLGGDYTF. The DNA of the CDR3 is TGCGCCAGCAGCCAAGTATCTCTTGGGGGGGACTACACCTTC.

This clone was picked up one time. This rearrangement joins TRBV6-6 to TRBJ1-1; 9 bases line up with TRBD1. This CDR3 region has 13 residues. Germline V lookup: CDR1 MNHNY, CDR2 SVGAGI (reference sequence). Trimming took 5 bases from V and 6 from J; bases not matched to a gene: 4. The CDR3 DNA is TGTGCCAGCAGTACTCGACAGGGGGCTGAAGCTTTCTTT. The encoded protein is CASSTRQGAEAFF.